A single sample gave rise to the 6 T cell receptor beta chains below, sequenced in a study of T-cell memory formation after mild COVID-19. TCRdb re-called the 5' RACE reads through MiXCR, storing one row per CDR3 protein. The data show some 97,000 distinct CDR3 sequences, around 10% seen once. Sequencing used PBMCs or a T cell subset sorted from them (not recorded which). These receptors came from a man between 18 and 29 years old who had mild COVID-19 (a few samples of this study predate the infection). Cell type and time point are not known.

The chain employs TRBV9 and TRBJ1-2, with 11 positions matching TRBD1. This CDR3 spans 18 amino acids. V shed 0 bases and J 4 bases; nucleotides not matched to a gene: 11. From germline, CDR1 is SGDLS and CDR2 YYNGEE. In nucleotides, the CDR3 is TGTGCCAGCAGCGTAGGAGTTGGCCGGGACAGGGGGTTCTATGGCTACACCTTC. It yields the protein CASSVGVGRDRGFYGYTF.

This sequence joins TRBV12-3 or TRBV12-4 and TRBJ1-2; D might be TRBD1 (5 bases). The V gene lost 8 bases and the J gene lost 2 bases, with 15 bases spanning the gap. This CDR3 is 14 amino acids long. The CDR3 bases are TGTGCCAGCCACGGGGGAGAATCGAACTATGGCTACACCTTC. This sequence encodes CASHGGESNYGYTF.

The gene calls are TRBV7-6 and TRBJ2-5; D not resolved. CDR3 length: 15 amino acids. Germline values: CDR1 SGHVS, CDR2 FNYEAQ. Trimming pared 1 base from V and 5 bases from J, leaving 14 bases between. The CDR3, as DNA: TGTGCCAGCAGCTTAGAGGTGGCGGTAGGGGAGACCCAGTACTTC. Translated: CASSLEVAVGETQYF.

Only a few counts were recorded for this clonotype. CDR3 DNA sequence: TGCGCCAGCAGCCAGTTAGCGGGGGGGCCGTACCAAGAGACCCAGTACTTC. This encodes CASSQLAGGPYQETQYF. The chain joins TRBV4-1 to TRBJ2-5, with 11 bases aligning to TRBD2. The CDR3 length is 17 residues. Germline V CDR1 and CDR2: MGHRA, YSYEKL. The ends lost 3 bases at V and 0 bases at J; junction bases unmatched: 6.

This clonotype was detected a few times. In nucleotides, the CDR3 is TGCGCCAGCAGCTTTTTCGGATACGGTGGGGAGCAGTACTTC. Its translation: CASSFFGYGGEQYF. This sequence joins TRBV5-1 and TRBJ2-7; no clear D gene. The V gene lost 2 bases and the J gene lost 7 bases, with 16 bases spanning the gap. The germline CDR1 and CDR2 sequences are SGHRS and YFSETQ. This CDR3 contains 14 residues.

This rearrangement joins TRBV27 to TRBJ2-7; D gene ambiguous. Germline V CDR1 and CDR2: MNHEY, SMNVEV (reference sequence). The CDR3 runs to 14 residues. V was cut by 3 bases and J by 4 bases, with 13 bases left in between. The CDR3 DNA follows: TGTGCCAGCAGTTTCCGGGTTATTGGGTACGAGCAGTACGTC. Protein sequence: CASSFRVIGYEQYV.